This passage covers 27 T cell receptor beta chains from one sample sequenced in a study of graft-versus-host responses after intestinal transplantation. The data were produced by immunoSEQ multiplex PCR, yet TCRdb's version contains in-frame clones alone and is incomplete. Here the sample spans some 10,000 clones, around 93% being singletons. Specimen: PBMCs, collected almost 70 days after transplant. Every receptor here comes from a human patient who received an intestinal transplant, so some T cells may come from the graft donor.

This clone was seen once. The chain recombines TRBV5-5 with TRBJ2-5; TRBD2 agrees at 12 bases. J was trimmed by 4 bases and V by 4 bases; bases with no gene match: 11. The CDR3 sequence is 17 residues long. Germline V gene data show CDR1 as SGHKS and CDR2 as YYEKEE (reference sequence). In DNA, the CDR3 is TGTGCCAGCAGCCTGGTGGCTAGCGGGAGGGCCGTAGAGACCCAGTACTTC. Protein sequence: CASSLVASGRAVETQYF.

This chain's CDR3 is CASSNAGTGDYGYTF. The CDR3, as DNA: TGTGCCAGCAGCAATGCCGGGACAGGGGACTATGGCTACACCTTC. This chain links TRBV7-2 with TRBJ1-2; the match to TRBD1 covers 10 bases. Germline-derived CDR1 and CDR2 are SGHTA and FQGNSA. The CDR3 runs to 15 residues. J gave up 3 bases and V 5 bases, and 6 bases lay outside the gene matches. The whole variable domain, remainder taken from reference TRBV7-2 and TRBJ1-2, is GAGVSQSPSNKVTEKGKDVELRCDPISGHTALYWYRQSLGQGLEFLIYFQGNSAPDKSGLPSDRFSAERTGGSVSTLTIQRTQQEDSAVYLCASSNAGTGDYGYTFGSGTRLTVV.

This chain connects TRBV6-1 to TRBJ2-5; no reliable D call. Trimming removed 5 bases at V and 2 bases at J, with 9 bases between. Per germline, CDR1 MNHNS and CDR2 SASEGT. This CDR3 region has 13 residues. The CDR3 loop reads CASSPVSQETQYF. CDR3 sequence (DNA): TGTGCCAGCAGTCCTGTGTCGCAAGAGACCCAGTACTTC.

This chain uses TRBV28 with TRBJ2-3; no firm D call. Trimming cost V 2 bases and J 0 bases, with 9 bases left between them. Germline V gives CDR1 MDHEN, CDR2 SYDVKM. The CDR3 has 15 residues. The CDR3 sequence: CASSLRDSSTDTQYF. The CDR3 DNA reads TGTGCCAGCAGTTTACGCGACTCAAGCACAGATACGCAGTATTTT.

V is TRBV7-2 and J is TRBJ2-5; tentative D call: TRBD2 (6 bases). There are 15 residues in the CDR3. The V gene's germline CDR1 is SGHTA and CDR2 FQGNSA. The V end was cut by 2 bases, the J end by 1 base, with 11 bases between. The CDR3 nucleotides are TGTGCCAGCAGCTTACGACGGGGGATCCAAGAGACCCAGTACTTC. Amino acid sequence: CASSLRRGIQETQYF.

This chain links TRBV28 with TRBJ2-2, with 13 bases matching TRBD2. The CDR3 spans 14 residues. Unmatched junction bases numbered 2, after V lost 7 bases and J lost 6 bases. The germline gives CDR1 MDHEN, CDR2 SYDVKM. The CDR3 nucleotides read TGTGCCAGCAAAGGACTAGCGGGAGCCGGGGAGCTGTTTTTT. Residues: CASKGLAGAGELFF.

V and J are TRBV5-1 and TRBJ2-7; D call uncertain. V was trimmed by 4 bases and J by 2 bases, leaving 7 bases between them. Germline V gives CDR1 SGHRS, CDR2 YFSETQ. The CDR3 runs 12 residues. CDR3 sequence: CASSPPAYEQYF. DNA of the CDR3: TGCGCCAGCAGCCCCCCCGCCTACGAGCAGTACTTC. The complete variable domain, with remaining parts taken from reference TRBV5-1 and TRBJ2-7, reads KAGVTQTPRYLIKTRGQQVTLSCSPISGHRSVSWYQQTPGQGLQFLFEYFSETQRNKGNFPGRFSGRQFSNSRSEMNVSTLELGDSALYLCASSPPAYEQYFGPGTRLTVT.

This rearrangement joins TRBV9 to TRBJ1-3, with a weak D call TRBD1 (5 bases). The CDR3 contains 15 residues. CDR1 is SGDLS, CDR2 YYNGEE, per germline. The germline V and J ends were trimmed by 3 bases and 3 bases, with 13 bases remaining between them. CDR3 bases: TGTGCCAGCAGCGAATCGGGGGTAGGTGGAAACACCATATATTTT. Translating gives CASSESGVGGNTIYF.

The V gene is TRBV28, the J gene TRBJ1-1; TRBD1 matches at 7 bases. With V trimmed by 6 bases and J by 4 bases, 8 bases remained unmatched. The CDR3 is 14 amino acids. Germline-derived CDR1 and CDR2 are MDHEN and SYDVKM. The CDR3 here is CASSLTGVGTEAFF. CDR3 nucleotides: TGTGCCAGCAGCCTTACAGGGGTGGGCACTGAAGCTTTCTTT.

CDR3 region: CASSLMAGTGELFF. In nucleotides, the CDR3 is TGTGCCAGCAGCCTTATGGCGGGGACCGGGGAGCTGTTTTTT. The rearrangement links TRBV7-3 to TRBJ2-2; a weak D match, TRBD2 (6 bases). Germline-derived CDR1 and CDR2 are SGHTA and FQGTGA. The germline V and J ends were trimmed by 5 bases and 5 bases, with 12 bases remaining between them. The CDR3 covers 14 residues.

V gene TRBV5-8 combines with J gene TRBJ2-1; D is possibly TRBD2 (6 bases). The CDR3 sequence is 16 residues long. Trimming took 4 bases from V and 9 from J, leaving 23 bases between them. The germline V gene has CDR1 SGHTS and CDR2 YDEGEE. The CDR3 here is CASSVFLARGYGEQFF. CDR3 nucleotide sequence: TGTGCCAGCAGCGTTTTCCTAGCGAGGGGCTACGGTGAGCAGTTCTTC. Together with reference TRBV5-8 and TRBJ2-1, the CDR3 gives the full variable domain: EAGVTQSPTHLIKTRGQQATLRCSPISGHTSVYWYQQALGLGLQFLLWYDEGEERNRGNFPPRFSGRQFPNYSSELNVNALELEDSALYLCASSVFLARGYGEQFFGPGTRLTVL.

The rearrangement links TRBV29-1 to TRBJ2-2; D unclear. The V end lost 3 bases, the J end lost 7 bases, and 12 bases lay between the germline ends. CDR1 and CDR2 from the germline V gene are SQVTM and ANQGSEA. The CDR3 sequence is 13 residues long. The CDR3 sequence: CSVDRQVDGELFF. CDR3 bases: TGCAGCGTTGATCGGCAAGTGGACGGGGAGCTGTTTTTT.

The rearrangement links TRBV11-1 to TRBJ2-7, with D possibly matching TRBD1 (6 bases). In germline, CDR1 is SGHAT, CDR2 FQDESV (reference sequence). The CDR3 consists of 14 residues. Trimming stripped 5 bases from V and 4 bases from J, with 15 bases between. The CDR3: CASSPRQERYEQYF. CDR3 bases: TGTGCCAGCAGCCCAAGACAGGAGCGATACGAGCAGTACTTC.

The chain uses TRBV9 and TRBJ2-7, with D possibly matching TRBD2 (5 bases). Germline CDR1 reads SGDLS; CDR2 reads YYNGEE. The CDR3 loop spans 14 amino acids. Deletions cut 0 bases from V and 3 bases from J, with 10 bases between. CDR3 in amino acids: CASSVAYGGYEQYF. CDR3 nucleotides: TGTGCCAGCAGCGTAGCTTACGGAGGCTACGAGCAGTACTTC.

About this clone itself: This sample also contains other DNA sequences that code for the same CDR3. The chain recombines TRBV10-3 with TRBJ2-3, with D perhaps matching TRBD2 (5 bases). Germline CDR1 ENHRY, CDR2 SYGVKD. The length of the CDR3 is 15 residues. Trimming removed 0 bases at V and 2 bases at J, with 9 bases between. The chain's CDR3 is CAISESWEITDTQYF. The CDR3 DNA is TGTGCCATCAGTGAGTCTTGGGAGATCACAGATACGCAGTATTTT.

Concerning this clone: A junction boundary mismatches the germline segment, possibly from a read error. V gene TRBV25-1 combines with J gene TRBJ1-2; D not resolved. The CDR3 runs 15 residues. Per the germline V gene, CDR1 is MGHDK and CDR2 is SYGVNS. The CDR3 nucleotides read TGTGCCAGCAGCGAATTCGGGGAGGACGGATATGGCTACACCTTC. It specifies CASSEFGEDGYGYTF.

The rearrangement joins TRBV6-5 to TRBJ2-7; D remains unclear. Trimming stripped 7 bases from V and 1 base from J, with 14 bases between. The CDR3 loop spans 14 amino acids. Germline loops: CDR1 MNHEY, CDR2 SVGAGI. CDR3 sequence reads: CASTAVMDSYEQYF. The CDR3 DNA follows: TGTGCCAGCACAGCCGTGATGGATTCCTACGAGCAGTACTTC.

The CDR3 nucleotides are TGCGCCAGCAGCCAAGGGGCAGGGGGCAACTATGGCTACACCTTC. Translating it yields CASSQGAGGNYGYTF. The rearrangement joins TRBV4-1 to TRBJ1-2, with 8 nucleotides matching TRBD1. The CDR3 covers 15 residues. Germline V lookup: CDR1 MGHRA, CDR2 YSYEKL. V gave up 1 base and J gave up 2 bases; unmatched junction bases: 3.

This clone was picked up a small number of times. The chain combines TRBV12-5 with TRBJ2-3; D is possibly TRBD1 (6 bases). Trimming removed 5 bases from V and 0 bases from J, with 9 bases in between. Per the germline V gene, CDR1 is LGHNT and CDR2 is FRNRAP. CDR3 size: 14 residues. The CDR3 reads CASGPGQSTDTQYF. CDR3 nucleotides: TGTGCTAGTGGTCCGGGACAAAGCACAGATACGCAGTATTTT.

The V gene is TRBV27, the J gene TRBJ2-1, with 7 positions matching TRBD1. The CDR3 sequence is 13 residues long. Trimming removed 8 bases from V and 5 bases from J; junction bases left unmatched: 6. Germline V gene sequence: CDR1 MNHEY, CDR2 SMNVEV (reference sequence). The CDR3 DNA reads TGTGCCAGCGCCATGACAGGGAACAATGAGCAGTTCTTC. Amino acids: CASAMTGNNEQFF.

The chain combines TRBV15 with TRBJ2-3, with D possibly being TRBD2 (5 bases). Germline V CDR1 and CDR2: LNHNV, YYDKDF (reference sequence). Deletions cut 7 bases from V and 0 bases from J, with 17 bases between. This CDR3 region has 16 residues. This CDR3 is CATNPRRRSSTDTQYF. The CDR3 DNA reads TGTGCCACCAACCCCCGGCGGAGGTCTAGCACAGATACGCAGTATTTT.

The chain couples TRBV15 to TRBJ2-5; 7 nucleotides agree with TRBD2. With V trimmed by 5 bases and J by 4 bases, 13 bases remained unmatched. Germline V gene data show CDR1 as LNHNV and CDR2 as YYDKDF (reference sequence). This CDR3 is 16 amino acids long. CDR3 DNA: TGTGCCACCAGCGGACCCGGGAGGCAAAGAGGAGAGACCCAGTACTTC. It yields the protein CATSGPGRQRGETQYF.

The chain joins TRBV6-5 to TRBJ2-1, with 7 bases fitting TRBD2. The germline gives CDR1 MNHEY, CDR2 SVGAGI. CDR3 length equals 13 residues. Germline trimming cut 0 bases from V and 8 bases from J; bases unmatched to any gene: 1. The CDR3 DNA sequence: TGTGCCAGCAGTTACTCGACTAGCTATGAGCAGTTCTTC. Protein sequence: CASSYSTSYEQFF.

The chain links TRBV6-6 to TRBJ1-5; D is perhaps TRBD1 (5 bases). The CDR3 covers 16 residues. V dropped 0 bases and J dropped 9 bases, with 18 bases sitting between them. Germline loops: CDR1 MNHNY, CDR2 SVGAGI (reference sequence). CDR3 sequence reads: CASSYSEWGSTWPQHF. CDR3 bases: TGTGCCAGCAGTTACTCAGAATGGGGCAGTACGTGGCCCCAGCATTTT.

The chain recombines TRBV28 with TRBJ1-4; D remains ambiguous. Trimming removed 5 bases from V and 10 bases from J, with 17 bases in between. In germline, CDR1 is MDHEN, CDR2 SYDVKM. The CDR3 extends over 14 amino acids. The CDR3 sequence is CASSHPVTGVKLFF. CDR3 coding DNA: TGTGCCAGCAGTCATCCTGTAACCGGTGTAAAACTGTTTTTT.

CDR3 coding DNA: TGCGCCAGCAGCGCTGGACTAGCGGGAGAGGCAGATACGCAGTATTTT. Protein product: CASSAGLAGEADTQYF. The chain carries TRBV5-1 and TRBJ2-3, with 13 bases matching TRBD2. This CDR3 has 16 residues. The V segment lost 4 bases and the J segment 4 bases; nucleotides outside the gene matches: 6. Germline CDR1 and CDR2: SGHRS and YFSETQ.

This rearrangement joins TRBV10-2 to TRBJ1-1; D is unresolved. Per germline, CDR1 WSHSY and CDR2 SAAADI. This CDR3 comprises 13 residues. Trimming took 0 bases from V and 1 from J, leaving 3 bases between them. CDR3: CASSESENTEAFF. CDR3 bases: TGCGCCAGCAGTGAGTCGGAGAACACTGAAGCTTTCTTT.